The present TCR beta chain was sequenced within a study of PD-1 blockade in classical Hodgkin lymphoma. Study results and limitations: Healthy donors reportedly exceeded newly diagnosed patients in baseline TCR diversity. It was CD4+ TCR diversity, not CD8+, that rose significantly by C4D1.

The protocol was immunoSEQ multiplex PCR, while the TCRdb copy is restricted to in-frame clones and leaves out a portion. In the table there are about 39,000 clones, around four fifths of which are singletons. Regarding this clone: What it recognizes is unknown.

As for time point: cycle 4 day 1 (C4D1), after six to seven weeks of nivolumab. No patient escaped relapse after autologous stem cell transplantation, and brentuximab vedotin exposure varied. Best overall response was complete response, partial response or progressive disease in these relapsed/refractory classical Hodgkin lymphoma patients. The sample in question was peripheral blood mononuclear cells (PBMCs), obtained before the fourth cycle of nivolumab. The receptor comes from a human donor with classical Hodgkin lymphoma.

CDR3 nucleotides: TGCGCCAGCAGTGACCCGGACAGCAGGAATCAGCCCCAGCATTTT. As protein: CASSDPDSRNQPQHF. The chain uses TRBV10-2 and TRBJ1-5; the D gene is possibly TRBD1 (6 bases). Germline CDR1 WSHSY, CDR2 SAAADI. Deletions cut 3 bases from V and 4 bases from J, with 13 bases between. The CDR3 sequence is 15 residues long.